The 9 T cell receptor beta chains presented below share a single source sample, sequenced in a study of regulatory T cells in long-lasting Graves disease. Noted time point: newly diagnosed GD, antithyroid drugs for less than 3 months. PBMCs were the source of the RNA used for TCR sequencing. Arm-PCR of CDR3 regions with iRepertoire HTBI primers generated TCR beta libraries. TCRdb independently ran MiXCR on the multiplex PCR reads; one entry per CDR3 protein. The table includes hundreds of thousands of distinct CDR3 sequences, 15% to 17% detected once. This sample comprised peripheral blood mononuclear cells (PBMCs), obtained at new diagnosis, from a patient treated with antithyroid drugs. All receptors come from a female donor with Graves disease.

This clonotype was seen repeatedly, ten times or more. This sequence joins TRBV3-1 and TRBJ1-1; D is unresolved. The CDR3 spans 14 residues. The germline V gene has CDR1 LGHDT and CDR2 YNNKEL (reference sequence). V shed 2 bases and J shed 1 base, with 8 bases lying between them. CDR3 sequence (DNA): TGTGCCAGCAGCCAATTGGGCCCGAACACTGAAGCTTTCTTT. The encoded protein is CASSQLGPNTEAFF.

This clonotype has at least ten counts. The V call is TRBV19, the J call TRBJ1-2, with D uncertain. The ends were cut back, 7 bases at V and 4 bases at J, with 13 bases in the middle. From germline, CDR1 is LNHDA and CDR2 SQIVND (reference sequence). The CDR3 covers 13 residues. The DNA for the CDR3 is TGTGCCAGTACCCCTTTGGGAGGCTATGGCTACACCTTC. It encodes CASTPLGGYGYTF.

The table lists this clonotype with many counts. J is TRBJ2-2 and V is TRBV10-1; 8 bases line up with TRBD2. The junction had 11 bases not matched to a gene; V was cut back by 0 bases and J by 8 bases. The CDR3 has 17 residues. The germline gives CDR1 WNHNN, CDR2 SYGVQD (reference sequence). The CDR3 here is CASSESSSGPLRGELFF. The CDR3 DNA reads TGCGCCAGCAGTGAGTCATCTAGCGGGCCCTTGAGAGGGGAGCTGTTTTTT.

This clonotype was picked up many times. This chain joins TRBV7-8 and TRBJ2-3, with D possibly matching TRBD2 (6 bases). Trimming removed 0 bases from V and 4 bases from J, with 8 bases in between. Germline values: CDR1 SGHVS, CDR2 FQNEAQ. CDR3 length: 14 amino acids. Written as DNA, the CDR3 is TGTGCCAGCAGCTTAGCGGCGGGGTCAGATACGCAGTATTTT. Translated, it gives CASSLAAGSDTQYF.

This clonotype showed up just a few times. This rearrangement joins TRBV19 to TRBJ1-6, with a possible D match to TRBD1 (5 bases). V gave up 5 bases and J gave up 6 bases, with 14 bases separating them. Germline CDR1 reads LNHDA; CDR2 reads SQIVND (reference sequence). This CDR3 contains 15 residues. CDR3 loop: CASSATGGVNSPLHF. In DNA form, the CDR3 reads TGTGCCAGTAGTGCTACGGGGGGAGTTAATTCACCCCTCCACTTT. The full variable domain, with the rest looked up from reference TRBV19 and TRBJ1-6, is DGGITQSPKYLFRKEGQNVTLSCEQNLNHDAMYWYRQDPGQGLRLIYYSQIVNDFQKGDIAEGYSVSREKKESFPLTVTSAQKNPTAFYLCASSATGGVNSPLHFGNGTRLTVT.

This clonotype has a handful of counts. J is TRBJ1-5 and V is TRBV4-1, with a tentative D call TRBD1 (5 bases). CDR1 is MGHRA and CDR2 is YSYEKL in the germline V gene. V was shortened by 1 base and J by 7 bases, with 14 bases between the two germline ends. The CDR3 consists of 15 residues. CDR3 nucleotides: TGCGCCAGCAGCCAAGCTCCGGCGGGGCGCCAGCCCCAGCATTTT. Translating it yields CASSQAPAGRQPQHF.

This clonotype was detected a few times. V and J are TRBV6-2 or TRBV6-3 and TRBJ2-1; 8 bases are shared with TRBD2. V gave up 5 bases and J gave up 2 bases; unmatched junction bases: 8. CDR3 length equals 16 residues. The germline V gene has CDR1 MNHEY and CDR2 SVGEGT. CDR3: CASSELTSGAYNEQFF. The CDR3 DNA reads as TGTGCCAGCAGTGAGCTAACTAGCGGAGCCTACAATGAGCAGTTCTTC.

This clonotype was observed at least ten times. In DNA form, the CDR3 reads TGTGCCAGCAGCCTAGGACCTGGCACTGAAGCTTTCTTT. It codes for CASSLGPGTEAFF. This chain links TRBV11-2 with TRBJ1-1; D not certain. V gave up 5 bases and J gave up 4 bases, with 11 bases separating them. The CDR3 contains 13 residues. CDR1 SGHAT and CDR2 FQNNGV come from the germline V gene. Variable domain in full (rest from reference TRBV11-2 and TRBJ1-1): EAGVAQSPRYKIIEKRQSVAFWCNPISGHATLYWYQQILGQGPKLLIQFQNNGVVDDSQLPKDRFSAERLKGVDSTLKIQPAKLEDSAVYLCASSLGPGTEAFFGQGTRLTVV.

On this clonotype: A much bigger clone sits one base away, suggesting this may be a read error. The chain recombines TRBV5-1 with TRBJ2-3, with 9 nucleotides matching TRBD2. Germline V gene lookup returns CDR1 SGHRS and CDR2 YFSETQ. The CDR3 length is 15 residues. The CDR3 region is CASSFRAGGLSEQSF. In nucleotides, the CDR3 is TGCGCCAGCAGCTTTCGAGCGGGAGGCTTAAGTGAGCAGTCCTTC.